This TCR beta chain comes out of a study of cytomegalovirus exposure and HLA in healthy donors (dated by TCRdb to the late 2010s). Context from the whole study: In an earlier analysis of 450 to 750 of the donors, 250 to 300 Gb of sequence data and 117 million unique TCR beta sequences from roughly 200 million T cells were reported. An early release covering some 640 HLA-typed donors comprised about 310 gigabases of sequencing data and around 85 million unique TCR sequences. The genetic ancestry cluster associated with self-reported Caucasian donors included 80% to 90% of the roughly 360 genotyped donors. The study aimed to test whether cataloging public T cell receptors could reveal signatures of past pathogen exposure. Using immunosequencing, the study profiled T cell repertoires from 550 to 750 subjects and related those repertoires to cytomegalovirus serostatus. A separate validation cohort of 100 to 150 different subjects was used in addition to the roughly 700-subject first cohort. The study combined high-throughput TCR immunosequencing, statistical association of individual TCRs with disease status, and machine learning to predict cytomegalovirus infection status. A later analysis re-examined previously published TCR beta repertoires from 500 to 700 donors and added high-resolution HLA genotyping to investigate patterns of TCR occurrence. In the later analysis, no new phenotypic data were used to find candidate immune exposures; instead, reliance was placed on TCR beta sequences and their occurrence across donors. An earlier analysis of approximately 500 of the donors applied high-throughput TCR beta sequencing to assess whether each TCR beta V gene segment acted as functional or pseudogenic. Donor age, sex, ethnicity and CMV serostatus were collected together with the repertoire data. In a later genetic analysis, genome-wide SNP genotypes for about three fifths of the roughly 670 donors were used, and that subset was treated as a discovery cohort. Every discovery cohort repertoire had been produced on one sequencing platform. Class I and class II HLA loci were covered by the typing at four-digit resolution. The number of donors typed differed by locus, with about 629-630 for A, B, C, DRB1 and DQB1, roughly 520 for DQA1, 606 for DPA1, and approximately 470 for DPB1. About 5 DR-DQ haplotypes were handled as single units for association and clustering, since linkage in the cohort was strong. Among around 400 genotyped donors of the cohort, an average of approximately 220,000 unique TCR beta nucleotide sequences was sequenced per donor, of which roughly 17% were non-productive. General findings and caveats noted by the study authors: When HLA alleles, especially DR and DQ, strongly co-occurred, attributing TCR associations to individual alleles was difficult. In a later genetic analysis, fewer N-insertions in productive TCRs were reported among donors in an Asian-associated ancestry cluster than the roughly 700-donor mean. In both the original and validation cohorts, the classifier was reported to diagnose cytomegalovirus status with high specificity and sensitivity. In an earlier analysis of approximately 600 of the donors, most TCR beta V segments were observed in productive rearrangements about 87% or about 30% of the time, broadly matching IMGT annotations. Because HLA typing was unavailable for some donors at each locus, only the typed subset was used in association tests. The authors suggested that the approach could potentially be extended to other disease states and immunological phenotypes. A later analysis found that most CMV-associated TCR beta chains appeared HLA-restricted, with HLA associations seemingly driven largely by CMV exposure. Linkage disequilibrium might explain the correlated functional status among segregating V segments, but an unknown experimental factor could not be excluded. In vitro tests confirmed that a few of the cytomegalovirus-associated TCR beta chains recognize cytomegalovirus antigens. A further reported finding was that TCR beta sequences accurately predicted the HLA-A and HLA-B alleles for most subjects in the first cohort. Sequencing depth was assumed to be roughly uniform across donors in the presence/absence analyses, though that assumption may not hold. A later analysis found that HLA-associated TCR beta chains were more clonally expanded and had lower generation probabilities than equally common non-associated chains. The only immune exposure information available for the cohort was CMV serostatus. A group of highly shared sequence variants was considered likely to be a technical artifact of the sequencing pipeline. Some IMGT-functional V segments, including TRBV6-2 and TRBV6-3, could not be told apart with the 87-base-pair reads, so those segments were excluded. Across donors, most TCR sequences were observed very rarely, whereas some public TCRs were present in many individuals. A later analysis found that TCR association rates varied across HLA loci, with DRB1 alleles showing the most associated TCRs and HLA-C alleles the fewest. Because counts were too low, approximately 18 rarely observed V segments, including chromosome 9 orphons, were excluded from the earlier analysis of 587 of the donors. In a later analysis, several top co-occurrence clusters were reported to appear linked to parvovirus B19, influenza, CMV and Epstein-Barr virus. In the study, some 160 TCR beta chains were listed as associated with cytomegalovirus. An association between a missense DCLRE1C variant and V-gene and J-gene trimming of TCR beta chains was found in a later genetic analysis and replicated in an independent cohort. At a false discovery rate of 0.05, a later analysis linked some 17,000 TCR beta sequences to specific HLA alleles. This cohort had only TCR beta chains sequenced, and the lack of alpha or paired-chain data limited which features could be detected.

V loses 1 base, J loses 1 base, and the germline ends lie 8 bases apart. Reading from cysteine to phenylalanine, the CDR3 counts 14 amino acids. Of all the DNA, just the CDR3 is kept, 42 bases in frame from base 1. CDR1 is given as SGDLS and CDR2 as YYNGEE, both from the germline V gene. Note on this clone: Its antigen target is currently unknown.

The library was produced with the immunoSEQ multiplex PCR assay. A mixture of 60 forward primers for TCR Vbeta segments and 13 reverse primers for TCR Jbeta segments was used in the multiplex PCR. The CDR3 region of rearranged TCR beta genes was amplified from genomic DNA by a multiplex PCR assay. Amplified TCR beta libraries were sequenced as 87-base-pair reads on the Illumina HiSeq System. As for the authors' bioinformatics: Across the 700 or so repertoires, a later analysis counted tens of millions of unique TCR beta chains, approximately 12 million of which were shared by at least two donors. Raw reads were error-corrected and collapsed into unique sequences by a nearest-neighbor algorithm in which closely related sequences were merged to remove PCR and sequencing errors. Alignment of CDR3 sequences to IMGT reference sequences was used to assign V, D and J gene segments. For a sequence to be retained, a match of at least six nucleotides was required to both a V gene segment and a J gene segment. A rearrangement counted as productive if the CDR3 had no stop codons and remained in frame with V and J, and every other rearrangement counted as non-productive. Following IMGT convention, CDR3 was defined as the stretch from the second conserved V-encoded cysteine to the conserved J-encoded phenylalanine. The earlier analysis of approximately 590 of the donors excluded any sequence lacking an unambiguous match to a single V gene segment. In an earlier analysis of a few hundred of the donors, V segments were called functional above 56.7% productive rearrangements and were called segregating when the between-donor standard deviation exceeded 5%. A statistical classification framework was developed to diagnose cytomegalovirus status using the catalog of TCR beta chain sequences. In a later analysis, TCR nucleotide sequences were compared against IMGT/GENE-DB human TR gene sequences so that V and J genes could be assigned. The TCRdist pipeline was used in a later analysis to assign CDR3 sequences and most-parsimonious VDJ recombination scenarios. In a later analysis, every TCR beta chain was defined by the combination of its CDR3 amino acid sequence and its V-gene family, and reads without a unique V-gene family were dropped. In a later analysis, several hundred highly shared, low-generation-probability nucleotide sequences were removed to address suspected cross-contamination and a sequencing artifact. For each public chain, a later analysis derived a clonal expansion index from normalized ranks of inferred template counts within each repertoire. In a later analysis, generation probabilities were computed using a VDJ recombination model fitted to out-of-frame rearrangements, and the results were checked against IGoR. Hypergeometric tests were used in a later analysis to score TCR-TCR, TCR-HLA and TCR-CMV co-occurrence, with a repertoire-size bias correction applied to the TCR pairs. To estimate false discovery rates, a later analysis permuted the HLA or CMV assignments 20 times. A later analysis grouped co-occurring TCRs with DBSCAN, adding TCRdist sequence similarity when clustering within HLA-allele-positive subsets. For co-occurrence clustering, repertoires with fewer than 30,000 or more than 120,000 public chains were excluded, along with roughly 5 repertoires with anomalous nucleotide sharing. TCRdb carries this immuneACCESS record with in-frame sequences only. Its versions omit some clonotypes, under half of them owing to an unresolved V gene in the studies checked, with the rest unexplained. V and J calls and clone size come straight from that table; D and trimming were deduced from the DNA. The sample table includes roughly 73,000 clones. 6.5% to 8.5% of the sample is in the top ten clones.

The cohort was made up of approximately 670 healthy bone marrow donors. At the time of sampling, all cohort members were nominally healthy, though unrecorded immune exposures were likely present. The donor tested CMV seropositive and was one of the 289 seropositive cohort members. Every donor gave a peripheral blood sample, and the peripheral blood mononuclear cells from that sample were used for TCR beta sequencing. Genomic DNA extraction from the blood cell samples was performed with the Qiagen DNeasy Blood Extraction Kit. The chain joins TRBV9 to TRBJ1-2; the D gene is unclear. The TCR originated in a female donor in good health and CMV-seropositive. The sample taken for sequencing was PBMCs. The nucleotides read TGTGCCAGCAGCGTAACGCAGTTTAACTATGGCTACACCTTC. This is translated as CASSVTQFNYGYTF.